This T cell receptor beta chain was sequenced for a study of human T cells and chemical hapten exposure. Study overall: Across its approximately 25 weeks, the study gave patients weekly diphenylcyclopropenone doses to the scalp.

Germline CDR1 and CDR2: GTSNPN and SVGIG (reference sequence). The germline V and J ends were trimmed by 1 base and 8 bases, with 11 bases remaining between them. This CDR3 has 12 amino acids. TCRdb processed the RACE reads anew with MiXCR; each CDR3 protein has one entry. The table lists some 36,000 distinct CDR3 sequences, around a tenth of them singletons. This clonotype was observed many times. Time point given: patch test 3, about 24 weeks after DPC sensitization. Treatment meaning: therapeutic diphenylcyclopropenone sensitization with weekly scalp DPC. Unfractionated whole blood yielded the extracted total RNA.

The sample was whole blood, taken in connection with sensitization to the hapten diphenylcyclopropenone (DPC). This chain connects TRBV30 to TRBJ1-2, with D unclear. The receptor's source is a man in his fifties or sixties with alopecia areata. Some clones in this sample may be carry-over from other donors' samples. The CDR3 DNA follows: TGTGCCTGGAGTGAGAACGGCGCAGGCTACACCTTC. Protein product: CAWSENGAGYTF.